What follows describes a single T cell receptor (beta chain). Its binding antigen is unknown. Base qualities are not recorded, but no much larger clone differs from it by a single base. CDR1 and CDR2 were assigned from the germline V gene as MDHEN and SYDVKM. Trimming removed 6 bases from V and 5 bases from J; the gene matches leave 9 bases unexplained. The CDR3 contains 14 residues, cysteine and phenylalanine counted. The retained sequence is limited to the CDR3, 42 bases, with the frame set at the first base. TCR CDR3 regions were amplified from genomic DNA by multiplex PCR using the deep immunoSEQ assay. Extracted genomic DNA from each cell subset was distributed evenly across all wells of several immunoSEQ 96-well plates, and each plate was treated as a replicate. Each replicate PCR for sorted subsets received 150 to 250 ng genomic DNA, equal to tens of thousands of T cell genomes. The purified libraries were quantified using a Qubit 3.0 fluorometer, sized with a Bioanalyzer 2100, and then quantified again using the KAPA Library Quantification kit. Each immunoSEQ 96-well plate was sequenced on its own single-read 150-cycle Illumina NextSeq 550 flow cell. The study's own analysis went as follows. Because the immunoSEQ output held only junctional sequences and lacked quality scores, the filtering could not match the filtering applied to full-length reads. Sequences were annotated with PyIR, a Python wrapper for IgBLAST v1.9, using IMGT germline references to assign V/J genes and CDR3. Reads were removed for weak V/J assignments (E-value above 1e-6), missing CDR3, stop codons, out-of-frame junctions, or ambiguous translated residues. V3J clonotypes were defined by identical inferred V gene, J gene, and CDR3 amino acid sequence. The percentage overlap between two repertoires was calculated by dividing the number of shared unique clonotypes by the size of the smaller repertoire. Richness of each repertoire was evaluated using RTK rarefaction, the Chao1 estimator, and Recon v2.1 estimates of unobserved clonotypes. OLGA was used to compute generation probabilities for all TCRbeta clonotypes that the gDNA method yielded from a handful of donors. TCRdb carries this immuneACCESS record with in-frame sequences only. Its versions omit some clonotypes, under half of them owing to an unresolved V gene in the studies checked, with the rest unexplained. From that table come the V and J calls and clone size; the DNA was used to work out D and trimming. The sample includes about 1 million clones, with more than 65% observed a single time. Jointly, the top ten make up roughly 1.5% of the sample.

The donors were healthy, HIV-negative adults who had no recently reported acute infections or vaccinations. Every donor was a Caucasian adult residing in Nashville, Tennessee, USA. CD4+ T cells were enriched by magnetic negative selection; naive cells were then positively selected on CD45RA, and the negative fraction formed the memory subset. Blood was obtained by leukapheresis, after which PBMCs were separated by Ficoll-Histopaque density gradient centrifugation and cryopreserved in liquid nitrogen vapor phase. Analytical flow cytometry was used to check the purity and quantity of every magnetically sorted T cell population. From each sorted fraction, genomic DNA was isolated and quantified by UV absorbance on a Nanodrop 2000c. The data stem from a study of shared clonotypes between healthy human individuals (dated by TCRdb to 2018 to 2021). Some background on the complete study: A couple of women and three men aged 18 to 49 years were included in the cohort. For each donor, three plates each were used for CD4 naive and CD4 memory, two plates were used for CD8 naive, and one plate was used for CD8 memory. Between about 0.8 and 9 billion PBMCs per donor were obtained by leukapheresis. To increase sequencing depth and limit assay-specific biases, different laboratories used diverse techniques to prepare libraries and sequence TCR repertoires. The study deeply sequenced blood TCR repertoires of about five healthy adults to estimate repertoire size and the extent of clonotype sharing between individuals. Results the study describes overall, beyond this receptor: Sampling was restricted to blood, and TCR repertoires in tissues likely differ from the TCR repertoires found in blood. Compared with non-shared clonotypes, clonotypes shared by all four sorted-subset donors had higher generation probabilities. When a few donors were compared, the shared fraction of clonotypes was around 4.6% for naive CD4, around 3.5% for naive CD8, roughly 2.5% for memory CD4, and about 0.36% for memory CD8. Pairwise subsampling indicated that sequencing depth was expected to affect the degree of clonotype sharing among donors. Larger estimated clonotype richness was generally found for naive subsets than for memory subsets. Because the study included a small number of donors, the genetic and exposure-history diversity represented was limited. Incomplete sequencing was indicated by rarefaction of sorted-subset datasets, despite the large sequencing depth.

Specimen: memory CD4+ T cells sorted from blood. The cell subset or site label on this specimen signifies: CD45RA-negative fraction. The source is a man between 18 and 29 years old in good health. The sequence links TRBV28 to TRBJ1-2, with 7 bases matching TRBD1. The CDR3 has the sequence CASRGLGTDYGYTF. The bases read TGTGCCAGCAGGGGTTTGGGGACAGATTATGGCTACACCTTC.